The 12 T cell receptor beta chains reported below all come from one sample, sequenced in a study of identical twins. TCRdb reanalysed the 5' RACE reads using MiXCR and keeps one entry per CDR3 protein. The sample comprises more than 250,000 distinct CDR3 sequences, approximately 8.5% of which are singletons, and 2.1% rests with the top ten. These same records also appear under a second study, on yellow fever vaccine responses in identical twins.

Sequenced input: memory (CD45RO+) T cells sorted from blood. The origin of the receptors is a woman aged 18-35 years in good health.

This clonotype was counted at least ten times. The chain links TRBV29-1 to TRBJ1-2, with 8 bases matching TRBD1. This CDR3 spans 13 amino acids. Germline CDR1 is SQVTM and CDR2 is ANQGSEA. Trimming cost V 7 bases and J 4 bases; bases outside gene matches: 8. As DNA, the CDR3 is TGCAGCGCTCTGACAGGGGCAAGCTATGGCTACACCTTC. Amino acids: CSALTGASYGYTF. Together with reference TRBV29-1 and TRBJ1-2, the CDR3 gives the full variable domain: SAVISQKPSRDICQRGTSLTIQCQVDSQVTMMFWYRQQPGQSLTLIATANQGSEATYESGFVIDKFPISRPNLTFSTLTVSNMSPEDSSIYLCSALTGASYGYTFGSGTRLTVV.

This clonotype was observed a handful of times. A much bigger clone sits one base away, suggesting this may be a read error. V is TRBV27 and J is TRBJ2-3; 9 bases are shared with TRBD1. The junction had 3 bases not matched to a gene; V was cut back by 5 bases and J by 0 bases. The CDR3 length is 15 residues. Germline values: CDR1 MNHEY, CDR2 SMNVEV (reference sequence). In DNA, the CDR3 is TGTGCCAGCAGTGCCGGGACAGGGAGCACAGATACGCAGTATTTT. Protein sequence: CASSAGTGSTDTQYF.

This clonotype occurred a few times. V gene TRBV18 combines with J gene TRBJ2-2; no reliable D call. V was pared by 4 bases and J by 8 bases, with 8 bases between. The length of the CDR3 is 12 residues. The germline V gene encodes CDR1 KGHSH and CDR2 LQKENI. The CDR3 DNA is TGTGCCAGCTCACGGTCCGGTGGGGAGCTGTTTTTT. Translation gives CASSRSGGELFF.

At least ten counts were recorded for this clonotype. The J gene is TRBJ2-7, the V gene TRBV27; TRBD1 might be the D (5 bases). The CDR3 is 13 amino acids. Looked up from germline, CDR1 is MNHEY and CDR2 is SMNVEV (reference sequence). The germline V and J ends were trimmed by 5 bases and 5 bases, with 13 bases remaining between them. The CDR3 reads CASSADQGNEQYF. The CDR3 coding sequence is TGTGCCAGCAGTGCCGATCAGGGAAACGAGCAGTACTTC.

This clonotype was seen at least ten times. This rearrangement joins TRBV4-1 to TRBJ2-3; the match to TRBD1 covers 9 bases. The CDR3 covers 15 residues. The ends lost 2 bases at V and 5 bases at J; junction bases unmatched: 5. CDR1 MGHRA and CDR2 YSYEKL come from the germline V gene. CDR3 sequence reads: CASSQPDRGRDTQYF. CDR3 coding DNA: TGCGCCAGCAGCCAACCGGACAGGGGTAGAGATACGCAGTATTTT.

The CDR3 nucleotides are TGCAGTGCTCCGACAGGGGGCGCGTTTGCCAACGTCCTGACTTTC. This sequence encodes CSAPTGGAFANVLTF. This rearrangement joins TRBV20-1 to TRBJ2-6; 10 nucleotides match TRBD1. Unmatched junction bases numbered 8, after V lost 5 bases and J lost 7 bases. Germline V gene data show CDR1 as DFQATT and CDR2 as SNEGSKA (reference sequence). The CDR3 covers 15 residues.

This clonotype has just a few counts. The rearrangement joins TRBV18 to TRBJ2-5; TRBD2 matches 8 bases. The V segment lost 3 bases and the J segment 4 bases; nucleotides outside the gene matches: 4. The length of the CDR3 is 14 residues. Germline V gene data show CDR1 as KGHSH and CDR2 as LQKENI. CDR3 nucleotides: TGTGCCAGCTCACCCCTAGCGGGCGCAGAGACCCAGTACTTC. This translates into CASSPLAGAETQYF.

This clonotype was counted between two and nine times. V gene TRBV7-6 combines with J gene TRBJ1-3; 8 nucleotides agree with TRBD1. The CDR3 covers 16 residues. Germline assignment: CDR1 SGHVS and CDR2 FNYEAQ. The J segment lost 4 bases and the V segment lost 2 bases, leaving 7 bases of the junction unmatched. Here the CDR3 DNA reads TGTGCCAGCAGCTTAACGGGACAGGTCCAGGGAAACACCATATATTTT. It encodes CASSLTGQVQGNTIYF.

This clonotype was counted between two and nine times. V and J are TRBV28 and TRBJ2-2, with D tentatively TRBD1 (7 bases). The CDR3 consists of 15 residues. With 1 base removed from V and 4 bases from J, the gap between germline ends came to 10 bases. Per germline, CDR1 MDHEN and CDR2 SYDVKM. CDR3 loop: CASSLFQGGTGELFF. CDR3 in DNA: TGTGCCAGCAGTTTATTCCAGGGGGGCACCGGGGAGCTGTTTTTT.

This clonotype was seen at least ten times. The rearrangement uses TRBV3-1 and TRBJ2-1; unclear D gene. CDR1 and CDR2 from the germline V gene are LGHDT and YNNKEL (reference sequence). The V gene lost 2 bases and the J gene lost 9 bases, with 20 bases spanning the gap. This CDR3 has 16 residues. The CDR3 here is CASSQTTLTQSIEQFF. CDR3 DNA sequence: TGTGCCAGCAGCCAAACGACTCTTACCCAGTCGATTGAGCAGTTCTTC.

In its sample, this clonotype was seen a few times. The chain links TRBV20-1 to TRBJ2-2; D might be TRBD2 (6 bases). The germline V gene encodes CDR1 DFQATT and CDR2 SNEGSKA (reference sequence). There are 15 residues in the CDR3. Trimming took off 0 bases at V and 9 bases at J, with 17 bases between the two ends. CDR3 DNA: TGCAGTGCTAGAGAGGCTGCTTCTAGCGCCTGGGAGCTGTTTTTT. Translated: CSAREAASSAWELFF.

The sample holds a few counts of this clonotype. The chain combines TRBV28 with TRBJ2-7, with 11 bases that match TRBD2. Germline V gene data show CDR1 as MDHEN and CDR2 as SYDVKM. V lost 6 bases to trimming and J lost 9 bases; unmatched junction nucleotides: 10. The CDR3 is made up of 14 amino acids. CDR3: CASRRLAGSVGQYF. As DNA, the CDR3 is TGTGCCAGCAGAAGACTAGCGGGAAGTGTCGGGCAGTACTTC.